This T cell receptor beta chain was retrieved from a study of technical replicates of blood from several donors. Profiled with immunoSEQ multiplex PCR; TCRdb holds only in-frame clones, not every one. Found here are 12,000 or so clones, almost 95% of them singletons; the top ten hold 8.5% to 9%. CDR1 MNHNS and CDR2 SASEGT come from the germline V gene. V was pared by 0 bases and J by 8 bases, with 13 bases between. The CDR3 spans 15 residues. The TCR originated in a human donor in good health. Material: PBMCs. The J gene is TRBJ1-4, the V gene TRBV6-1, with D perhaps TRBD1 (6 bases). CDR3 nucleotide sequence: TGTGCCAGCAGTGAAGCGAGGGGGGGGGTGGAAAAACTGTTTTTT. This codes for CASSEARGGVEKLFF.